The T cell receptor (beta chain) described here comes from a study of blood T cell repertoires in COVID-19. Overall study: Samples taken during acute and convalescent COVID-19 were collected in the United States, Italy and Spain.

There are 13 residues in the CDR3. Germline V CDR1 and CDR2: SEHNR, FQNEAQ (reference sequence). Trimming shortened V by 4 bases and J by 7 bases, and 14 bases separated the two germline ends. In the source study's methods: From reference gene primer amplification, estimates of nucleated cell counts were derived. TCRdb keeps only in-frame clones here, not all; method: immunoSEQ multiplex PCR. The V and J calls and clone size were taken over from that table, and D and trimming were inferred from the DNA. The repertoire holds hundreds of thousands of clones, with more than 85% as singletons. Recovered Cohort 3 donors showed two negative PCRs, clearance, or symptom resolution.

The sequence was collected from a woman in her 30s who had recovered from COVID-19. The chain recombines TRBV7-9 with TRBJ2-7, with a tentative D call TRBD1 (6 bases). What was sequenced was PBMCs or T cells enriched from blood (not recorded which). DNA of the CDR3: TGTGCCAGCAGCTCGCCTGGGGGCCGGGAGCAGTACTTC. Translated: CASSSPGGREQYF. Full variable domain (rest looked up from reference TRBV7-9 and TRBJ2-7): DTGVSQNPRHKITKRGQNVTFRCDPISEHNRLYWYRQTLGQGPEFLTYFQNEAQLEKSRLLSDRFSAERPKGSFSTLEIQRTEQGDSAMYLCASSSPGGREQYFGPGTRLTVT.